A selection of T cell receptor beta chains follows, all from one sample in a study of cytomegalovirus exposure and HLA in healthy donors. Sequencing used immunoSEQ multiplex PCR; TCRdb keeps in-frame clones, though not all of them. Of some 180,000 clones detected, roughly 79% appear once; the ten largest clones hold about 2.1%. The sequenced sample consisted of PBMCs. These receptors were obtained from a man younger than 45 in good health and CMV-seronegative. Each CDR3 is given with its conserved first and last residue. A D gene is named only where the DNA matches it firmly. Only some rows state a clone size, as once, few, many or a class for expanded clones.

v_gene,j_gene,abundance,d_gene,CDR3aa,CDR3nt
TRBV27,TRBJ1-6,few,TRBD1,CASSLQGHGTARFF,TGTGCCAGCAGTTTACAGGGCCACGGGACAGCACGTTTCTTT
TRBV11-3,TRBJ2-7,-,TRBD1,CASSFGTGGSYEQYF,TGTGCCAGCAGCTTCGGGACAGGGGGGTCCTACGAGCAGTACTTC
TRBV18,TRBJ2-1,-,TRBD2,CASSPGGSSYNEQFF,TGTGCCAGCTCACCAGGCGGGAGCTCCTACAATGAGCAGTTCTTC
TRBV2,TRBJ2-7,-,-,CASNRDYEQYF,TGTGCCAGCAATAGAGACTACGAGCAGTACTTC
TRBV5-1,TRBJ2-7,-,-,CASSLDWGEQYF,TGCGCCAGCAGCTTGGATTGGGGCGAGCAGTACTTC
TRBV11-2,TRBJ2-3,once,TRBD2,CASSLNPTSGRSDTQYF,TGTGCCAGCAGCTTAAACCCGACTAGCGGGAGGTCAGATACGCAGTATTTT
TRBV9,TRBJ1-3,-,-,CASSVDTGTGNTIYF,TGTGCCAGCAGCGTAGATACAGGGACTGGAAACACCATATATTTT
TRBV2,TRBJ2-1,-,TRBD2,CASSERAGMNEQFF,TGTGCCAGCAGTGAGCGAGCGGGAATGAATGAGCAGTTCTTC
TRBV5-6,TRBJ1-2,-,-,CASSLEDRGSYGYTF,TGTGCCAGCAGCTTGGAGGATAGGGGGTCCTATGGCTACACCTTC
TRBV11-3,TRBJ2-3,-,-,CASSLETTDTQYF,TGTGCCAGCAGCTTAGAAACTACAGATACGCAGTATTTT
TRBV5-4,TRBJ2-2,-,TRBD1,CASSLASTGVNTGELFF,TGTGCCAGCAGCTTGGCTTCAACAGGGGTAAACACCGGGGAGCTGTTTTTT
TRBV27,TRBJ1-4,few,-,CASSPRGEKLFF,TGTGCCAGCAGTCCCAGGGGTGAAAAACTGTTTTTT
TRBV2,TRBJ2-1,few,-,CASIPLGPPRGEQFF,TGTGCCAGCATTCCTCTCGGCCCGCCTAGGGGTGAGCAGTTCTTC